This T cell receptor beta chain was sequenced for a study of shared clonotypes between healthy human individuals. This table comes from immunoSEQ multiplex PCR, and its TCRdb copy is limited to in-frame clones, with some not included. Of roughly 2,300,000 clones listed, approximately 90% were seen once; the top ten hold 0.3% to 0.4%. V gave up 9 bases and J gave up 3 bases; unmatched junction bases: 10. The length of the CDR3 is 14 residues. Germline V gene sequence: CDR1 LNHDA, CDR2 SQIVND (reference sequence). The sequencing sample was made of naive CD4+ T cells from PBMCs. Noted subset: CD45RA+ positively selected. The receptor was derived from a man between 18 and 29 years old in good health. Some clones in this sample may be carry-over from other donors' samples. The chain couples TRBV19 to TRBJ1-2; 7 bases are shared with TRBD1. Written as DNA, the CDR3 is TGTGCCAGCACGGGCAGGGGGGTATACTATGGCTACACCTTC. Translation gives CASTGRGVYYGYTF. Complete variable domain (other parts from reference TRBV19 and TRBJ1-2): DGGITQSPKYLFRKEGQNVTLSCEQNLNHDAMYWYRQDPGQGLRLIYYSQIVNDFQKGDIAEGYSVSREKKESFPLTVTSAQKNPTAFYLCASTGRGVYYGYTFGSGTRLTVV.